This T cell receptor beta chain was sequenced for a study of OX40 agonist ivuxolimab in advanced cancers. Study information: Patients' therapy was ivuxolimab, an antibody that acts as an agonist of OX40 (CD134).

V gave up 5 bases and J gave up 6 bases, with 23 bases separating them. The length of the CDR3 is 15 residues. Germline-derived CDR1 and CDR2 are SQVTM and ANQGSEA. Concerning this clone itself: Its antigen is currently unknown.

The table came from immunoSEQ multiplex PCR; TCRdb's copy has only in-frame clones and leaves some out. The data hold roughly 48,000 clones, with 70% to 90% observed a single time. General study findings and limits: Individuals who were partial responders at 0.1-3.0 mg/kg had clonal expansion that ranked among the lowest. The study found that CD8+ T cells averaged more expanded clones than CD4+.

This receptor was obtained from an adult with an advanced solid tumor such as melanoma, head and neck, liver or kidney cancer. V is TRBV29-1 and J is TRBJ2-7, with D possibly being TRBD2 (5 bases). The source was CD4+ or CD8+ T cells sorted from blood, collected in a trial of the OX40 agonist ivuxolimab. The CDR3 region is CSVPRTGLPGGEQYF. DNA for the CDR3: TGCAGCGTTCCCCGTACCGGACTCCCGGGTGGCGAGCAGTACTTC.